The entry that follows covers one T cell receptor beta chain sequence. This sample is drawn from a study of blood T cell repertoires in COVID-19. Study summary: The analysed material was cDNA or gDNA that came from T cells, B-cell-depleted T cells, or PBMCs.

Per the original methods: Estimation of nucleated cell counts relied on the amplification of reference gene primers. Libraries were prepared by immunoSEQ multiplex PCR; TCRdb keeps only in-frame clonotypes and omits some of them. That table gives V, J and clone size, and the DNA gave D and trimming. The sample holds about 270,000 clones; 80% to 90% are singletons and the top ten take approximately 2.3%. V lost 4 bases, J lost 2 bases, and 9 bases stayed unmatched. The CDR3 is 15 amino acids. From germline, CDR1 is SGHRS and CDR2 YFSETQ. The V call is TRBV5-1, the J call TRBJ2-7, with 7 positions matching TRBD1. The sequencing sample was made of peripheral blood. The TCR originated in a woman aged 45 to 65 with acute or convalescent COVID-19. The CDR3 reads CASSPYTGETYEQYF. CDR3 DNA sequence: TGCGCCAGCAGCCCCTATACAGGGGAAACCTACGAGCAGTACTTC.